The rows below give T cell receptor beta chains drawn from one sample of a study of blood T cell repertoires in COVID-19. The method was immunoSEQ multiplex PCR; TCRdb's version includes in-frame clones alone and lacks a portion of them. Of about 320,000 clones in the sample, roughly 88% are singletons; the top ten hold 5%. Input material: PBMCs or T cells enriched from blood (not recorded which). Receptors were obtained from a man aged 25 to 40 who had recovered from COVID-19. The CDR3 runs from the conserved cysteine through the conserved F or W. Each record gives: CDR3 length, V gene, J gene, CDR3 protein.

>13|TRBV6-5|TRBJ2-5
CASTPAGAETQYF
>16|TRBV4-2|TRBJ2-2
CASSQVPLPRTGELFF
>12|TRBV28|TRBJ1-1
CASSPRLTEAFF
>16|TRBV10-3|TRBJ1-5
CAISAQGSGSNQPQHF
>13|TRBV10-3|TRBJ1-1
CAIRDRANTEAFF
>14|TRBV4-2|TRBJ1-4
CASSQAGGNEKLFF
>18|TRBV5-1|TRBJ2-5
CASSSPPGTSLEWETQYF
>13|TRBV29-1|TRBJ1-1
CSVSETANTEAFF
>15|TRBV7-9|TRBJ2-1
CASSLTQTGDNEQFF
>15|TRBV21-1|TRBJ1-5
CASSKARIRDQPQHF
>13|TRBV19|TRBJ1-5
CASKDRGHQPQHF
>12|TRBV7-9|TRBJ2-5
CASAPGSETQYF
>17|TRBV27|TRBJ2-7
CASSLSHGTGPSYEQYF
>15|TRBV4-2|TRBJ1-2
CASSQEARTGIGYTF
>15|TRBV6-5|TRBJ1-4
CASSYSGLSNEKLFF
>15|TRBV3-1/TRBV3-2|TRBJ1-3
CASSPSGSSGNTIYF